This record looks at one T cell receptor beta chain sequence and its context. The entry originates in a study of T cells after yellow fever vaccination. Study as a whole: The fractions with low cell numbers were processed using SMART-Seq v4 Ultra Low Input.

This CDR3 region has 11 residues. CDR1 is ENHRY, CDR2 SYGVKD, per germline. Trimming took 3 bases from V and 13 from J, leaving 10 bases between them. As TCR cDNA was made by 5'RACE template switching, a universal primer site and UMIs were added. MiXCR, run by TCRdb on the 5' RACE reads, gives a single entry per CDR3 protein. Seen here are around 260,000 distinct CDR3 sequences, approximately 5.2% observed once, and the top ten hold approximately 3.5%. The source is a man aged 18 to 30 who received the YFV17D yellow fever vaccine. The J gene is TRBJ2-4, the V gene TRBV10-3; D might be TRBD1 or TRBD2, each matching 5 bases. This specimen was CD4+ T cells sorted from PBMCs, taken on the day of the yellow fever booster vaccination. In nucleotides, the CDR3 is TGTGCCATCAGTGAAGGGGAGCCACAGTACTTC. This codes for CAISEGEPQYF.